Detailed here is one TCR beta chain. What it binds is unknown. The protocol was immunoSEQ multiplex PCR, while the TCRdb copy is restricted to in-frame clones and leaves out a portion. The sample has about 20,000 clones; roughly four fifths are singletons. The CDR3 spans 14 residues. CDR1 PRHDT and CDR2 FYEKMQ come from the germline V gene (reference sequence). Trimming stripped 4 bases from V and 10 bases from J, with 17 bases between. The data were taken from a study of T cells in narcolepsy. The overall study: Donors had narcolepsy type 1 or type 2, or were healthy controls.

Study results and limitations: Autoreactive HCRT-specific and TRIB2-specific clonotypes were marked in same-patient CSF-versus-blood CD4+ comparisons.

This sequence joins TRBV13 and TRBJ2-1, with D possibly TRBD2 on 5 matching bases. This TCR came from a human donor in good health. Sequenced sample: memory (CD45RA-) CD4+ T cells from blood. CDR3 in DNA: TGTGCCAGCAGCTCAGCAAGCGCGGGCTGGGAGCAGTTCTTC. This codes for CASSSASAGWEQFF.